This TCR beta chain appears in the sequencing data of a study of graft-versus-host responses after intestinal transplantation. Here immunoSEQ multiplex PCR was the method, and the copy in TCRdb shows in-frame clones only, minus some. The sample consists of some 110,000 clones, 90% to 95% of them appearing once. Germline CDR1 and CDR2: SGDLS and YYNGEE. V was clipped by 4 bases and J by 7 bases; unmatched bases: 5. This CDR3 is 15 amino acids long. This clone appeared a few times. The target antigen is unknown. The chain links TRBV9 to TRBJ2-2, with TRBD1 matching 12 bases. This specimen was unstimulated CD4+ T cells sorted from spleen or lymph node cells, taken before transplant. The sequence derives from a human donor who was the organ donor for an intestinal transplant. The CDR3 spells CASSFGTGGIGELFF. The CDR3 nucleotides are TGTGCCAGCAGCTTCGGGACAGGGGGCATCGGGGAGCTGTTTTTT. The variable domain in full, completed from reference TRBV9 and TRBJ2-2, reads DSGVTQTPKHLITATGQRVTLRCSPRSGDLSVYWYQQSLDQGLQFLIQYYNGEERAKGNILERFSAQQFPDLHSELNLSSLELGDSALYFCASSFGTGGIGELFFGEGSRLTVL.